This is a list of T cell receptor beta chains from one sample in a study of blood T cell repertoires in COVID-19. Only in-frame clones appear in the TCRdb table, and some are missing; sequencing was by immunoSEQ multiplex PCR. The repertoire holds some 220,000 clones, with around four fifths as singletons. The sequenced sample was peripheral blood. These TCRs come from an elderly woman with active or convalescent COVID-19. Both conserved end residues are part of each CDR3. A D gene is named only where the DNA matches it firmly. For some rows the clone size is stated as once, few or many, or as a class when expanded; others skip it.

>TRBV11-3|TRBD2|TRBJ2-2|NA
CASSLGGREGAGELFF
TGTGCCAGCAGCTTAGGTGGCAGGGAGGGAGCCGGGGAGCTGTTTTTT
>TRBV7-9|TRBD1|TRBJ1-6|NA
CASSPLRGASAYNSPLHF
TGTGCCAGCAGCCCGCTCAGGGGGGCGTCAGCCTATAATTCACCCCTCCACTTT
>TRBV3-1/TRBV3-2|NA|TRBJ2-2|few
CASSQDFGERAWGGELFF
TGTGCCAGCAGCCAAGATTTTGGGGAGCGGGCCTGGGGCGGGGAGCTGTTTTTT
>TRBV2|NA|TRBJ1-5|NA
CASNRANSNQPQHF
TGTGCCAGCAACAGGGCCAATAGCAATCAGCCCCAGCATTTT
>TRBV6-4|NA|TRBJ2-1|few
CASSDGGAGRNEQFF
TGTGCCAGCAGTGACGGGGGGGCAGGGAGGAATGAGCAGTTCTTC
>TRBV9|NA|TRBJ1-3|NA
CASSVASGAGNTIYF
TGTGCCAGCAGCGTAGCATCCGGAGCTGGAAACACCATATATTTT
>TRBV18|TRBD2|TRBJ2-1|NA
CASSPPGTSGRFNEQFF
TGTGCCAGCTCACCACCCGGGACTAGCGGGAGGTTCAATGAGCAGTTCTTC
>TRBV10-3|TRBD2|TRBJ2-6|NA
CAISPVGGGSGANVLTF
TGTGCCATCAGCCCTGTTGGCGGGGGCTCTGGGGCCAACGTCCTGACTTTC
>TRBV28|TRBD2|TRBJ2-7|NA
CASRPGLAGDSYEQYF
TGTGCCAGCAGACCTGGACTAGCGGGGGACTCCTACGAGCAGTACTTC
>TRBV28|TRBD2|TRBJ2-3|NA
CASRLAGGQRGTDTQYF
TGTGCCAGCAGACTAGCGGGGGGGCAGAGGGGCACAGATACGCAGTATTTT
>TRBV4-3|NA|TRBJ2-7|NA
CASSQVIQETYEQYF
TGCGCCAGCAGCCAAGTCATACAGGAAACCTACGAGCAGTACTTC
>TRBV13|NA|TRBJ1-1|NA
CASSPTWNTEAFF
TGTGCCAGCAGCCCAACATGGAACACTGAAGCTTTCTTT
>TRBV7-2|NA|TRBJ1-5|NA
CASSKTGSNNQPQHF
TGTGCCAGCAGCAAAACGGGGTCCAACAATCAGCCCCAGCATTTT
>TRBV5-4|NA|TRBJ2-7|NA
CASSFRGSELGEQYF
TGTGCCAGCAGCTTTCGGGGGAGCGAGCTTGGGGAGCAGTACTTC
>TRBV5-1|TRBD1|TRBJ1-2|NA
CASSLVTGLNYGYTF
TGCGCCAGCAGCTTGGTGACAGGGCTTAACTATGGCTACACCTTC
>TRBV15|TRBD2|TRBJ2-2|NA
CATSRDRGGGELFF
TGTGCCACCAGCAGAGATCGCGGGGGCGGGGAGCTGTTTTTT
>TRBV30|TRBD1|TRBJ1-6|NA
CAWSLRDRDGSPLHF
TGTGCCTGGAGTCTCCGGGACAGGGATGGTTCACCCCTCCACTTT
>TRBV7-3|NA|TRBJ1-1|NA
CASSLTGLSTEAFF
TGTGCCAGCAGCTTAACGGGGCTAAGCACTGAAGCTTTCTTT
>TRBV10-3|TRBD1|TRBJ2-1|few
CAIRRQGSWDEQFF
TGTGCCATCAGACGACAGGGTTCGTGGGATGAGCAGTTCTTC
>TRBV5-4|TRBD2|TRBJ2-1|NA
CASSRWASGTRGNEQFF
TGTGCCAGCAGCCGGTGGGCTAGCGGAACGCGAGGGAATGAGCAGTTCTTC
>TRBV5-1|NA|TRBJ2-1|once
CASSFGIGGNEQFF
TGCGCCAGCAGCTTCGGGATTGGTGGGAATGAGCAGTTCTTC
>TRBV3-1/TRBV3-2|TRBD1|TRBJ2-7|once
CASSRDRTYEQYF
TGTGCCAGCAGTCGGGACAGAACCTACGAGCAGTACTTC
>TRBV19|NA|TRBJ1-5|NA
CASSIAAAVNQPQHF
TGTGCCAGTAGTATCGCGGCAGCCGTTAATCAGCCCCAGCATTTT
>TRBV29-1|NA|TRBJ1-1|NA
CTPRRRAEAFF
TGCACACCCCGAAGGAGGGCTGAAGCTTTCTTT
>TRBV18|NA|TRBJ2-3|NA
CASPTRAGQTDTQYF
TGTGCCAGCCCGACAAGGGCGGGCCAGACAGATACGCAGTATTTT
>TRBV3-1/TRBV3-2|NA|TRBJ2-3|NA
CASSDYVDTQYF
TGTGCCAGCAGCGACTACGTAGATACGCAGTATTTT
>TRBV3-1/TRBV3-2|NA|TRBJ2-7|once
CASSETGGREQYF
TGTGCCAGCAGTGAGACGGGGGGCCGAGAGCAGTACTTC
>TRBV24-1|TRBD1|TRBJ1-5|few
CATSGLRTGINQPQHF
TGTGCCACCAGTGGACTGCGGACAGGGATCAATCAGCCCCAGCATTTT
>TRBV6-2/TRBV6-3|TRBD2|TRBJ2-7|once
CASSAGGALVYEQYF
TGTGCCAGCAGCGCGGGGGGGGCCCTTGTCTACGAGCAGTACTTC
>TRBV7-9|TRBD2|TRBJ2-5|NA
CASSLVEREGRRTQYF
TGTGCCAGCAGCTTAGTTGAGCGGGAGGGCCGCAGGACCCAGTACTTC
>TRBV5-1|NA|TRBJ1-2|NA
CASSDGGLKGYTF
TGCGCCAGCAGTGATGGAGGTTTAAAGGGCTACACCTTC
>TRBV7-3|NA|TRBJ2-3|once
CASSSLADSTDTQYF
TGTGCCAGCAGCTCCTTAGCGGATAGCACAGATACGCAGTATTTT
>TRBV19|TRBD1|TRBJ1-1|NA
CASSIGTGSRTEAFF
TGTGCCAGTAGTATCGGGACAGGGTCAAGGACTGAAGCTTTCTTT
>TRBV6-2/TRBV6-3|NA|TRBJ2-7|NA
CASSYSPGPSFYEQYF
TGTGCCAGCAGTTACTCTCCAGGGCCTTCTTTCTACGAGCAGTACTTC
>TRBV7-2|TRBD2|TRBJ2-7|NA
CASSLVWLAGVYEQYF
TGTGCCAGCAGCTTAGTATGGCTAGCGGGAGTTTACGAGCAGTACTTC
>TRBV15|NA|TRBJ1-2|NA
CATSSQGTNYGYTF
TGTGCCACCAGCTCACAGGGAACTAACTATGGCTACACCTTC
>TRBV7-2|NA|TRBJ1-3|NA
CASSPPGSFGFFINTIYF
TGTGCCAGCAGCCCCCCCGGGTCCTTCGGGTTTTTTATAAACACCATATATTTT
>TRBV7-2|NA|TRBJ1-6|NA
CASSLRRPQGSPLHF
TGTGCCAGCAGCTTACGAAGGCCCCAGGGATCACCCCTCCACTTT
>TRBV5-1|NA|TRBJ1-1|once
CASSLTEFTEAFF
TGCGCCAGCAGCTTGACCGAGTTCACTGAAGCTTTCTTT
>TRBV3-1/TRBV3-2|TRBD2|TRBJ2-7|NA
CASSQAGGGPYEQYF
TGTGCCAGCAGCCAAGCGGGAGGGGGGCCCTACGAGCAGTACTTC
>TRBV30|NA|TRBJ2-5|NA
CAWSVILYQETQYF
TGTGCCTGGAGTGTAATACTGTACCAAGAGACCCAGTACTTC